This T cell receptor (beta chain) was obtained from a study of cytomegalovirus exposure and HLA in healthy donors (TCRdb year 2017). Background on the whole study: An earlier analysis of several hundred of the donors reported over 250 Gb of sequence data and 117 million unique TCR beta sequences obtained from roughly 170 million T cells. Roughly 320 gigabases of sequencing data and around 88 million unique TCR sequences made up an early release that covered 500 to 700 HLA-typed donors. Among the approximately 420 genotyped donors, about 85% belonged to the genetic ancestry cluster associated with self-reported Caucasian donors. The study aimed to test whether cataloging public T cell receptors could reveal signatures of past pathogen exposure. The T cell repertoires of around 670 subjects were profiled by immunosequencing and related to cytomegalovirus serostatus. A separate validation cohort of 100 to 150 different subjects was used in addition to the roughly 640-subject first cohort. The study combined high-throughput TCR immunosequencing, statistical association of individual TCRs with disease status, and machine learning to predict cytomegalovirus infection status. A later analysis re-analyzed previously published TCR beta repertoires from roughly 600 donors and added high-resolution HLA genotyping to study TCR occurrence patterns. In the later analysis, no new phenotypic data were used to find candidate immune exposures; instead, reliance was placed on TCR beta sequences and their occurrence across donors. An earlier analysis of nearly 600 of the donors applied high-throughput TCR beta sequencing to assess whether each TCR beta V gene segment acted as functional or pseudogenic. Donor age, sex, ethnicity and CMV serostatus were compiled together with the repertoire data. In a later genetic analysis, genome-wide SNP genotypes for about 65% of the roughly 700 donors were used, and that subset was treated as a discovery cohort. Every repertoire in the discovery cohort had been generated on one and the same sequencing platform. Both class I and class II loci were covered by HLA typing, at four-digit resolution. The number of donors typed differed by locus, with about 629-640 for A, B, C, DRB1 and DQB1, more than 500 for DQA1, under 610 for DPA1, and about 450 for DPB1. A handful of DR-DQ haplotypes were handled as single units for association and clustering because linkage in the cohort was strong. Among 398 genotyped donors of the cohort, an average of around 240,000 unique TCR beta nucleotide sequences were sequenced per donor, roughly a sixth of them non-productive. Summary of the overall study and its limitations: Because the 87-base-pair reads could not distinguish some IMGT-functional V segments, including TRBV6-2 and TRBV6-3, those segments were excluded. Correlated functional status among segregating V segments might be attributable to linkage disequilibrium, but an unknown experimental factor could not be ruled out. Strong co-occurrence of HLA alleles, especially DR and DQ, made assigning TCR associations to individual alleles difficult. It was suggested by the authors that the approach could potentially be generalized to other disease states and immunological phenotypes. In the study, 164 TCR beta chains were listed as associated with cytomegalovirus. A group of highly shared sequence variants was considered likely to be a technical artifact of the sequencing pipeline. A further reported finding was that TCR beta sequences accurately predicted the HLA-A and HLA-B alleles for most subjects in the first cohort. Because HLA typing was unavailable for some donors at each locus, only the typed subset was used in association tests. Most TCR sequences were seen in very few donors, while some public TCRs were found in many individuals. Compared with equally common non-associated chains, HLA-associated TCR beta chains in a later analysis were more clonally expanded and had lower generation probabilities. V-gene and J-gene trimming of TCR beta chains was associated with a missense DCLRE1C variant in a later genetic analysis, and the association was replicated in an independent cohort. Sequencing depth was assumed to be roughly uniform across donors in the presence/absence analyses, though that assumption may not hold. Specific HLA alleles were associated with roughly 16,000 TCR beta sequences at a false discovery rate of 0.05 in a later analysis. Because counts were too low, roughly 18 rarely observed V segments, including chromosome 9 orphons, were left out of the earlier analysis of some 640 of the donors. Cytomegalovirus status was reported to be diagnosed by the classifier with high specificity and sensitivity in both the original and validation cohorts. In a later analysis, TCR association rates were found to vary across HLA loci, with the most associated TCRs seen for DRB1 alleles and the fewest for HLA-C alleles. Compared with the approximately 700-donor mean, donors in an Asian-associated ancestry cluster had fewer N-insertions in productive TCRs, according to a later genetic analysis. In vitro tests confirmed that a few of the cytomegalovirus-associated TCR beta chains recognize cytomegalovirus antigens. Immune exposure information for the cohort was limited to CMV serostatus. The cohort was sequenced for TCR beta chains only, and without alpha or paired-chain data the features that could be detected were limited. According to a later analysis, parvovirus B19, influenza, CMV and Epstein-Barr virus appeared linked to several top co-occurrence clusters. In a later analysis, most CMV-associated TCR beta chains were found to appear HLA-restricted, with HLA associations seemingly driven largely by CMV exposure. Broadly in line with IMGT annotations, most TCR beta V segments showed up in productive rearrangements about 90% or about 30% of the time in an earlier analysis of some 590 of the donors.

After removal of 7 bases from V and 4 bases from J, the junction retains 8 bases not matched to a gene. For CDR1 and CDR2, the germline V gene lists SNHLY and FYNNEI. The CDR3 runs 15 amino acids, cysteine and phenylalanine included. Left in the record is the CDR3 DNA by itself, 45 bases read in frame from the first base. The library came from the immunoSEQ multiplex PCR assay. A mixture of 60 forward primers for TCR Vbeta segments and 13 reverse primers for TCR Jbeta segments was used in the multiplex PCR. The CDR3 region of rearranged TCR beta genes was amplified from genomic DNA with a multiplex PCR assay. On the Illumina HiSeq System, the amplified TCR beta libraries were sequenced as 87-base-pair reads. In the source study's methods: A later analysis tallied around 87 million unique TCR beta chains across the 666 repertoires, and about 10 million of those chains were shared by two or more donors. To remove PCR and sequencing errors, raw reads were error-corrected and collapsed into unique sequences using a nearest-neighbor algorithm that merged closely related sequences. CDR3 sequences were aligned to IMGT reference sequences to assign V, D and J gene segments. For a sequence to be retained, a match of at least six nucleotides to both a V gene segment and a J gene segment was required. A rearrangement counted as productive if the CDR3 had no stop codons and remained in frame with V and J, and every other rearrangement counted as non-productive. CDR3 was defined according to IMGT convention as the region running from the second conserved V-encoded cysteine to the conserved J-encoded phenylalanine. The earlier analysis of about 500 of the donors excluded sequences that lacked an unambiguous match to a single V gene segment. In an earlier analysis of approximately 590 of the donors, V segments were called functional above 56.7% productive rearrangements and were called segregating when the between-donor standard deviation exceeded 5%. A statistical classification framework was built for diagnosing cytomegalovirus status from the catalog of TCR beta chain sequences. In a later analysis, TCR nucleotide sequences were compared against IMGT/GENE-DB human TR gene sequences so that V and J genes could be assigned. Using the TCRdist pipeline, a later analysis assigned CDR3 sequences along with most-parsimonious VDJ recombination scenarios. In a later analysis, each TCR beta chain was defined by its CDR3 amino acid sequence together with its V-gene family, and reads lacking a unique V-gene family were excluded. A later analysis removed 550 to 700 highly shared, low-generation-probability nucleotide sequences to deal with suspected cross-contamination and a sequencing artifact. For each public chain, a later analysis derived a clonal expansion index from normalized ranks of inferred template counts within each repertoire. Generation probabilities in a later analysis came from a VDJ recombination model fitted to out-of-frame rearrangements, and those results were checked against IGoR. In a later analysis, TCR-TCR, TCR-HLA and TCR-CMV co-occurrence was scored with hypergeometric tests, and a repertoire-size bias correction was applied to TCR pairs. A later analysis estimated false discovery rates by permuting HLA or CMV assignments 20 times. In a later analysis, co-occurring TCRs were grouped using DBSCAN, and TCRdist sequence similarity was added for clustering within HLA-allele-positive subsets. Co-occurrence clustering excluded repertoires with fewer than 30,000 or more than 120,000 public chains, plus five with anomalous nucleotide sharing. Drawn from immuneACCESS, this table holds only the in-frame rearrangements with V and J called that TCRdb kept. Clones are partly lost; checked studies trace under half to an unresolved V gene and leave the rest unexplained. V and J calls and clone size come straight from that table; D and trimming were deduced from the DNA. The sample yields 150,000 to 200,000 clones; about 83% were counted once. Approximately 2.9% of the sample belongs to the ten largest clones.

Remarks on this clone: Its antigen remains unidentified. No clone much larger than this one lies a single base away; base qualities are absent.

The cohort comprised more than 550 healthy bone marrow donors. At the time of sampling, all cohort members were nominally healthy, though unrecorded immune exposures were likely present. The donor tested CMV seronegative, placing the donor among the 350 to 400 seronegative members of the cohort. Every donor gave a peripheral blood sample, and the peripheral blood mononuclear cells from that sample were used for TCR beta sequencing. The Qiagen DNeasy Blood Extraction Kit was used to extract genomic DNA from the blood cell samples. This chain joins TRBV2 to TRBJ1-5; TRBD1 matches 9 bases in the middle. Specimen: PBMCs. The clonotype comes from a female donor in good health and CMV-seronegative. The CDR3 region has the sequence CASTAFGTGNQPQHF. The nucleotides are TGTGCCAGCACCGCCTTTGGGACAGGGAATCAGCCCCAGCATTTT.